The rows below give T cell receptor beta chains drawn from one sample of a study of radiotherapy plus CTLA-4 blockade in lung cancer. TCRdb's copy holds only in-frame clones and misses some; the assay was immunoSEQ multiplex PCR. The table has roughly 73,000 clones, about nine tenths seen once; the top ten hold 35% to 45%. The sequenced sample was peripheral blood, obtained from a patient treated with radiotherapy plus ipilimumab. These receptors all come from a human donor with non-small cell lung cancer that progressed on radiotherapy plus ipilimumab. Each CDR3 is given without its conserved first and last residue.

v_gene: TRBV30; j_gene: TRBJ1-1; CDR3aa: AWSYRDRVYAF
v_gene: TRBV28; j_gene: TRBJ2-7; CDR3aa: ASSSTPGTRNYEQY
v_gene: TRBV20-1; j_gene: TRBJ2-1; CDR3aa: SGRQDNEQF
v_gene: TRBV30; j_gene: TRBJ1-5; CDR3aa: AWSGGSNQPQH
v_gene: TRBV10-2; j_gene: TRBJ2-2; CDR3aa: ASSDRDTGELF
v_gene: TRBV6-5; j_gene: TRBJ1-2; CDR3aa: ASSLDRAYGYT
v_gene: TRBV4-1; j_gene: TRBJ2-2; CDR3aa: ASSQVLAGSMNTGELF
v_gene: TRBV2; j_gene: TRBJ2-7; CDR3aa: ASSAERVGAYEQY
v_gene: TRBV7-9; j_gene: TRBJ2-7; CDR3aa: ATSKTGNTYEQY
v_gene: TRBV5-1; j_gene: TRBJ2-3; CDR3aa: ASSLAFRDPDTQY
v_gene: TRBV11-1; j_gene: TRBJ2-2; CDR3aa: ASSLVWPTGELF
v_gene: TRBV30; j_gene: TRBJ1-3; CDR3aa: AWSVLLAISGNTIY
v_gene: TRBV5-8; j_gene: TRBJ1-1; CDR3aa: ASSKDAIYEAF
v_gene: TRBV29-1; j_gene: TRBJ1-2; CDR3aa: SVERGTGLGYT
v_gene: TRBV2; j_gene: TRBJ2-5; CDR3aa: ASSMGGALETQY
v_gene: TRBV5-1; j_gene: TRBJ2-1; CDR3aa: ASSSGRNSYNEQF
v_gene: TRBV19; j_gene: TRBJ2-3; CDR3aa: ASSPLAGNPTDTQY
v_gene: TRBV14; j_gene: TRBJ1-1; CDR3aa: ASSRWTGSNTEAF
v_gene: TRBV15; j_gene: TRBJ1-1; CDR3aa: ATSSLNTNTEAF
v_gene: TRBV25-1; j_gene: TRBJ2-1; CDR3aa: ASSERFVDYNEQF
v_gene: TRBV6-6; j_gene: TRBJ2-2; CDR3aa: ASSRGSLTGELF
v_gene: TRBV5-5; j_gene: TRBJ2-5; CDR3aa: ASRYRQQETQY
v_gene: TRBV7-9; j_gene: TRBJ1-4; CDR3aa: ATIQGADEKLF
v_gene: TRBV11-2; j_gene: TRBJ1-1; CDR3aa: ASSKTGLRTEAF
v_gene: TRBV10-3; j_gene: TRBJ2-1; CDR3aa: AISPSPGQGNTEQF
v_gene: TRBV7-6; j_gene: TRBJ2-5; CDR3aa: ASSLGQYQETQY
v_gene: TRBV30; j_gene: TRBJ2-5; CDR3aa: AWRVGGQETQY
v_gene: TRBV6-1; j_gene: TRBJ1-1; CDR3aa: ASSRWNTEAF
v_gene: TRBV7-2; j_gene: TRBJ2-7; CDR3aa: ASSLAGLAESSYEQY